This TCR beta chain emerged from a study of T cell repertoires in cytomegalovirus infection. The table lists this clonotype with a few counts. TCRdb processed the reads anew with MiXCR; each CDR3 protein has one entry. The table records approximately 170,000 distinct CDR3 sequences, roughly a sixth of them present only once. The CDR3 sequence is 15 residues long. The germline V gene has CDR1 SGHTA and CDR2 FQGTGA. V dropped 2 bases and J dropped 13; count of bases not matched to a gene: 12. The sample comprised CD8+ T cells from PBMCs. The source of this sequence is a human donor in good health (CMV status not recorded). Some clones in this sample may be carry-over from other donors' samples. V usage is TRBV7-3 and J usage is TRBJ2-1, with 9 positions matching TRBD2. The chain's CDR3 is CASSLYRTSANPQFF. The CDR3, as DNA: TGTGCCAGCAGCTTATATAGGACTAGCGCCAACCCACAGTTCTTC.